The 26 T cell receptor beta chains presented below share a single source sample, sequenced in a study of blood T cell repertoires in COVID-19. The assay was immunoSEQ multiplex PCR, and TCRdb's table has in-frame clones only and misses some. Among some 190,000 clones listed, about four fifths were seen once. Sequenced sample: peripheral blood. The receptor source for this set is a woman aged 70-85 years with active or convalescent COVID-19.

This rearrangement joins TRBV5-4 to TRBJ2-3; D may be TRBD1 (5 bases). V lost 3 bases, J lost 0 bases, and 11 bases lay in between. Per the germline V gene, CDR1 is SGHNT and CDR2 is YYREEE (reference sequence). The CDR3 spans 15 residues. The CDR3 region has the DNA TGTGCCAGCAGCTCCGGACAACCTAGCACAGATACGCAGTATTTT. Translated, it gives CASSSGQPSTDTQYF.

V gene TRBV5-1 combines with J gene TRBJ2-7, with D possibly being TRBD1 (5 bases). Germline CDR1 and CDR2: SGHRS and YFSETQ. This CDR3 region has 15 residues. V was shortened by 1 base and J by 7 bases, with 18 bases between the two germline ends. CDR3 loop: CASSLFDTGSREQYF. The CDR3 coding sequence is TGCGCCAGCAGCTTGTTTGACACAGGATCGAGGGAGCAGTACTTC. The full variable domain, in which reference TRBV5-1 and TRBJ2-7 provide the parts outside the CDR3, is KAGVTQTPRYLIKTRGQQVTLSCSPISGHRSVSWYQQTPGQGLQFLFEYFSETQRNKGNFPGRFSGRQFSNSRSEMNVSTLELGDSALYLCASSLFDTGSREQYFGPGTRLTVT.

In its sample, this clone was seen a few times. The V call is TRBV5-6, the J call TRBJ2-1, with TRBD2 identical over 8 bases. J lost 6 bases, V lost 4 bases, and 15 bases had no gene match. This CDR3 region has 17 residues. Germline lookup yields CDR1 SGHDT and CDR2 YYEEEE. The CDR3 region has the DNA TGTGCCAGCAGCCAATGGGGTCGGGAGGGCTTGAGCAATGAGCAGTTCTTC. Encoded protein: CASSQWGREGLSNEQFF.

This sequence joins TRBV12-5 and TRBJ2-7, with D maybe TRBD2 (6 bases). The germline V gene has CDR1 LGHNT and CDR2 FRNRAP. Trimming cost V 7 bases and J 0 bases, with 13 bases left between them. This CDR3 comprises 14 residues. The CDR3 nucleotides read TGTGCTAGTGCTTACCCGGGACTCTCCTACGAGCAGTACTTC. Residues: CASAYPGLSYEQYF.

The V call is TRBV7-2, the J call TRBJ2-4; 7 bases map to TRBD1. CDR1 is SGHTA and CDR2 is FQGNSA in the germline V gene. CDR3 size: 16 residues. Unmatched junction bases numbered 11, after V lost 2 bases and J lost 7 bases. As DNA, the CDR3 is TGTGCCAGCAGCTTAAGGGGGACAGCCTCCCCCAACATTCAGTACTTC. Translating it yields CASSLRGTASPNIQYF.

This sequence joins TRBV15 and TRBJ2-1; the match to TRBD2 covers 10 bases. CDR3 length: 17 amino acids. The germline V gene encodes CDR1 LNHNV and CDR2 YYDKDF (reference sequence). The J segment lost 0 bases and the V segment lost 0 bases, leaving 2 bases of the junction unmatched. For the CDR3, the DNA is TGTGCCACCAGCAGAGATCTAGCGGGAGCCTCCTACAATGAGCAGTTCTTC. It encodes CATSRDLAGASYNEQFF.

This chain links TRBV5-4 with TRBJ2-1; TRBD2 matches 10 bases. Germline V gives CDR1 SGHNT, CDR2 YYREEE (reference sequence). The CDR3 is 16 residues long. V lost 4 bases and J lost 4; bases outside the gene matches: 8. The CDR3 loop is CASSPPPSGSYNEQFF. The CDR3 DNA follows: TGTGCCAGCAGCCCGCCACCTAGCGGGAGTTACAATGAGCAGTTCTTC.

The CDR3 region has the DNA TGTGCCAGCAGTTTATGGGGCCAGGGGGCGGGTCAGCCCCAGCATTTT. This translates into CASSLWGQGAGQPQHF. This chain connects TRBV28 to TRBJ1-5; 8 bases map to TRBD1. Germline lookup yields CDR1 MDHEN and CDR2 SYDVKM. There are 16 residues in the CDR3. The J segment lost 6 bases and the V segment lost 0 bases, leaving 7 bases of the junction unmatched. Using reference TRBV28 and TRBJ1-5 for the parts outside the CDR3, the full variable domain is DVKVTQSSRYLVKRTGEKVFLECVQDMDHENMFWYRQDPGLGLRLIYFSYDVKMKEKGDIPEGYSVSREKKERFSLILESASTNQTSMYLCASSLWGQGAGQPQHFGDGTRLSIL.

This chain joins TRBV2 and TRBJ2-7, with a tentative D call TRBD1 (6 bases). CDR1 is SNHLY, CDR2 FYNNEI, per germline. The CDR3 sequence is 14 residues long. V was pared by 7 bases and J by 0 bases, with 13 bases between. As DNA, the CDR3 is TGTGCCAGCAAACGGACAGATAGCTCCTACGAGCAGTACTTC. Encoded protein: CASKRTDSSYEQYF.

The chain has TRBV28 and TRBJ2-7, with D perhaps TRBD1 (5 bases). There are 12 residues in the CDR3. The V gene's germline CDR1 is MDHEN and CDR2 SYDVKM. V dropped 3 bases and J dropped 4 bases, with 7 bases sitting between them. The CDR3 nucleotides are TGTGCCAGCAGTTTGCGACAGTACGAGCAGTACTTC. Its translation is CASSLRQYEQYF. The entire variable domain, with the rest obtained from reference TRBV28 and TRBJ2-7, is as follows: DVKVTQSSRYLVKRTGEKVFLECVQDMDHENMFWYRQDPGLGLRLIYFSYDVKMKEKGDIPEGYSVSREKKERFSLILESASTNQTSMYLCASSLRQYEQYFGPGTRLTVT.

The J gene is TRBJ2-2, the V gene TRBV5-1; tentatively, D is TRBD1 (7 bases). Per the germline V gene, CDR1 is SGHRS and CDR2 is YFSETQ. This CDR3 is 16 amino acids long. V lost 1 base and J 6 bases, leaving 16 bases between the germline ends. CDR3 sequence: CASSLYQRRGPGELFF. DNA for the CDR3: TGCGCCAGCAGCTTGTATCAGCGGAGGGGGCCCGGGGAGCTGTTTTTT.

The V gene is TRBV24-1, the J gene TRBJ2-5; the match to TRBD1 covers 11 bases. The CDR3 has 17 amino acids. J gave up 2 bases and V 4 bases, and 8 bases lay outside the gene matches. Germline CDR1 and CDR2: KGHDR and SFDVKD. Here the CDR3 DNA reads TGTGCCACCAGTGACTCCAGGGGGACAGGGGGACAAGAGACCCAGTACTTC. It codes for CATSDSRGTGGQETQYF.

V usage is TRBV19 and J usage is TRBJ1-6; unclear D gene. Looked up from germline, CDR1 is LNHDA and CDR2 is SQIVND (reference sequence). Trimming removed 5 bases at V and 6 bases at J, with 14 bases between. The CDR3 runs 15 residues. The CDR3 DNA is TGTGCCAGTAGTCAATCGGCCAGAGGTAATTCACCCCTCCACTTT. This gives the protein CASSQSARGNSPLHF. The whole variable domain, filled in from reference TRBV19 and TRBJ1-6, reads DGGITQSPKYLFRKEGQNVTLSCEQNLNHDAMYWYRQDPGQGLRLIYYSQIVNDFQKGDIAEGYSVSREKKESFPLTVTSAQKNPTAFYLCASSQSARGNSPLHFGNGTRLTVT.

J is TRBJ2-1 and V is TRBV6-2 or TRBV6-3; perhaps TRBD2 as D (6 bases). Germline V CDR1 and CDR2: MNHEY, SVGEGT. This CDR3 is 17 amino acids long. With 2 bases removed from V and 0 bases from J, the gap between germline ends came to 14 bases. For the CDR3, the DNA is TGTGCCAGCAGTTACGTCCGGGCGGGGAGCTCCTACAATGAGCAGTTCTTC. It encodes CASSYVRAGSSYNEQFF.

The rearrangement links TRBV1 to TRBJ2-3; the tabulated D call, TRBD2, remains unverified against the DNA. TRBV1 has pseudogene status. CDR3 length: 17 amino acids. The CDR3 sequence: CTSSPHLTSGSTDTQYF. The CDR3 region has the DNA TGCACCAGCAGCCCGCACCTGACTAGCGGTAGCACAGATACGCAGTATTTT.

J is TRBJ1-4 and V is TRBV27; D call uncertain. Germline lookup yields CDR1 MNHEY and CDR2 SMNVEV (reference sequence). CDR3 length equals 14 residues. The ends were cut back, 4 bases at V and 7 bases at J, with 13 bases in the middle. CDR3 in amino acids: CASSSPLEVEKLFF. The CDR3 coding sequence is TGTGCCAGCAGTTCCCCGCTAGAGGTTGAAAAACTGTTTTTT.

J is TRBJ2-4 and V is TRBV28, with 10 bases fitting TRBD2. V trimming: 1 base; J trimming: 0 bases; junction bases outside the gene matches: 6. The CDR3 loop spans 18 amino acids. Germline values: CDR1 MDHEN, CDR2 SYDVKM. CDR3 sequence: CASSLLIAGGIAKNIQYF. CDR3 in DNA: TGTGCCAGCAGTTTATTAATAGCGGGAGGCATAGCCAAAAACATTCAGTACTTC.

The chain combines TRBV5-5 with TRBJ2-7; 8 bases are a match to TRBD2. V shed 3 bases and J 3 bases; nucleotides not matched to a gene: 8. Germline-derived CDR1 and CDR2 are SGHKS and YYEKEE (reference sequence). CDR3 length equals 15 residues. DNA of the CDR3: TGTGCCAGCAGCTCAGCCGGGAGGGGGAGCTACGAGCAGTACTTC. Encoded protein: CASSSAGRGSYEQYF. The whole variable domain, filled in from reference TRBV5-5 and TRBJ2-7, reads DAGVTQSPTHLIKTRGQQVTLRCSPISGHKSVSWYQQVLGQGPQFIFQYYEKEERGRGNFPDRFSARQFPNYSSELNVNALLLGDSALYLCASSSAGRGSYEQYFGPGTRLTVT.

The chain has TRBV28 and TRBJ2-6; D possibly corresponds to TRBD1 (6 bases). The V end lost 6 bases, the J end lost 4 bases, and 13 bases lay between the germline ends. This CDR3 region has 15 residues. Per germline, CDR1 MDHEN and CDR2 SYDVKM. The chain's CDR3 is CASRDTGQGANVLTF. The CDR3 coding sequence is TGTGCCAGCAGGGATACAGGGCAAGGGGCCAACGTCCTGACTTTC.

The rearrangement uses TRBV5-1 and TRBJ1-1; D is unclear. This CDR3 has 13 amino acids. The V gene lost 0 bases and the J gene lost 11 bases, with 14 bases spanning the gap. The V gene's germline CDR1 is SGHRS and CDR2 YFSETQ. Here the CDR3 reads CASSLVGGRMAFF. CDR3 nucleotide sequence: TGCGCCAGCAGCTTGGTTGGAGGGAGGATGGCTTTCTTT.

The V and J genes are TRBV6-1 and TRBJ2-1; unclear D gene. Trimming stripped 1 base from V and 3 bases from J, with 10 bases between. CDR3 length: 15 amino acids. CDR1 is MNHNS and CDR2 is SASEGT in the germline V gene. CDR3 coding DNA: TGTGCCAGCAGTGAAGAGCCAGCTAGCTACAATGAGCAGTTCTTC. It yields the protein CASSEEPASYNEQFF.

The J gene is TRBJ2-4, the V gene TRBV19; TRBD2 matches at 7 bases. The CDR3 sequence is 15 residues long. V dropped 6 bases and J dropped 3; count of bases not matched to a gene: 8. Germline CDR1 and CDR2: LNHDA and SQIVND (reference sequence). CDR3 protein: CASRAAGDGKNIQYF. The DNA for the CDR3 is TGTGCCAGTAGGGCGGCGGGAGACGGCAAAAACATTCAGTACTTC.

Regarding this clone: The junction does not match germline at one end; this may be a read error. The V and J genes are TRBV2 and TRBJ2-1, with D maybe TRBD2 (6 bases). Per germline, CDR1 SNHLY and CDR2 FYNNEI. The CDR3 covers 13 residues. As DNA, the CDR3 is TGTGCCGGCAGAGCGGGTTCGAGAAATGAGCAGTTCTTC. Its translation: CAGRAGSRNEQFF.

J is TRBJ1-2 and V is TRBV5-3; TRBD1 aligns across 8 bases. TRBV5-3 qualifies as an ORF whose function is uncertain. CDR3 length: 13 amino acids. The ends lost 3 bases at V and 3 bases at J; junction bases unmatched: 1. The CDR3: CARSWTGYYGYTF. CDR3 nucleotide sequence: TGTGCCAGAAGCTGGACAGGGTACTATGGCTACACCTTC.

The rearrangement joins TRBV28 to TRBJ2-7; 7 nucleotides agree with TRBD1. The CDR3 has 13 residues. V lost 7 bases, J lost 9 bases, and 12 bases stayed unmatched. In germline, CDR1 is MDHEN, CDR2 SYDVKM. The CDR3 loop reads CASTHRQGFWQYF. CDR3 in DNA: TGTGCCAGCACCCACCGACAGGGCTTTTGGCAGTACTTC.

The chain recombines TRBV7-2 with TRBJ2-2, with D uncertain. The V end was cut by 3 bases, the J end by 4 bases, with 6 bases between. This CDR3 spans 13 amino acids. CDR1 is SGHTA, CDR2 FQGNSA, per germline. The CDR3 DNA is TGTGCCAGCAGCTTTAGCAGCACCGGGGAGCTGTTTTTT. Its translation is CASSFSSTGELFF.